The present T cell receptor (beta chain) was sequenced within a study of regulatory T cells in long-lasting Graves disease. Investigators prepared the TCR beta libraries by applying iRepertoire HTBI primers and Arm-PCR of CDR3 regions. In TCRdb, the multiplex PCR reads were re-called with MiXCR into one record per CDR3 protein. Seen here are hundreds of thousands of distinct CDR3 sequences, approximately 15% observed once, and the top ten hold 25% to 30%. Stated time point: newly diagnosed GD, antithyroid drugs for less than 3 months. Construction of the TCR library relied on RNA isolated from PBMCs. The CDR3 has 13 amino acids. V was clipped by 6 bases and J by 9 bases, with 15 bases between them. At least ten counts were recorded for this clonotype. The sample also formed part of further work on T cells in Graves' hyperthyroidism and ophthalmopathy.

The chain has TRBV12-3 or TRBV12-4 and TRBJ2-1, with D possibly being TRBD1 (5 bases). Sequenced material: peripheral blood mononuclear cells (PBMCs), taken at new diagnosis, from a patient treated with antithyroid drugs. The receptor comes from a middle-aged man with Graves disease. As DNA, the CDR3 is TGTGCCAGCAGCCCTACAGGTTTAGTTGAGCAGTTCTTC. Translating it yields CASSPTGLVEQFF.